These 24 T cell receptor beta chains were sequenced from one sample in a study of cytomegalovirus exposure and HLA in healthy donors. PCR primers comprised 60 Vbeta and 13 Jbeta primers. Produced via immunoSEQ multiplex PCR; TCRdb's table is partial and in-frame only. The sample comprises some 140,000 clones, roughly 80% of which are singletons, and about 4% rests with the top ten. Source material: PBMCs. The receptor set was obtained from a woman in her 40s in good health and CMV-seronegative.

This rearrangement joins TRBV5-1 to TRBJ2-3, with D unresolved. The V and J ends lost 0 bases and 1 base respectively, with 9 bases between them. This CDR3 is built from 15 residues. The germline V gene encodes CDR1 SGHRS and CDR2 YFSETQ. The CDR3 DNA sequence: TGCGCCAGCAGCTTGGGGCCAGAAGGCACAGATACGCAGTATTTT. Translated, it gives CASSLGPEGTDTQYF.

The CDR3 protein is CAISKDRGLSEAFF. CDR3 nucleotides: TGTGCCATCAGTAAGGACAGGGGGCTCTCCGAAGCTTTCTTT. The chain joins TRBV10-3 to TRBJ1-1; TRBD1 aligns across 11 bases. The CDR3 is made up of 14 amino acids. The V segment lost 5 bases and the J segment 8 bases; nucleotides outside the gene matches: 7. The germline V gene has CDR1 ENHRY and CDR2 SYGVKD.

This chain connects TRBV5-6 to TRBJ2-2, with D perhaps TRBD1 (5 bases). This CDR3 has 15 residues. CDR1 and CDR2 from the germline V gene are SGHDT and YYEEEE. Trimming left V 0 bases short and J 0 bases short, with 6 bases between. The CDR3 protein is CASSLGQSNTGELFF. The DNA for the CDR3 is TGTGCCAGCAGCTTGGGACAGTCGAACACCGGGGAGCTGTTTTTT.

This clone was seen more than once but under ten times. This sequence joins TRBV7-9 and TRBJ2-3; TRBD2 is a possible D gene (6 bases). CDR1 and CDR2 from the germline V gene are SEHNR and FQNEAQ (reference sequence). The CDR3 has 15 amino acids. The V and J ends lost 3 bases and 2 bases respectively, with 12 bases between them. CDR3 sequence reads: CASSFGLADTDTQYF. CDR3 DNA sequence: TGTGCCAGCAGCTTCGGTTTAGCGGACACAGATACGCAGTATTTT.

DNA for the CDR3: TGTGCCAGCAGTTCCAAAATAGCGGGACCCACAGATACGCAGTATTTT. Protein product: CASSSKIAGPTDTQYF. V usage is TRBV6-9 and J usage is TRBJ2-3, with 8 bases identical to TRBD2. V was pared by 4 bases and J by 2 bases, with 8 bases of the junction left unmatched. This CDR3 comprises 16 residues. CDR1 is MNHGY, CDR2 SVAAGI, per germline.

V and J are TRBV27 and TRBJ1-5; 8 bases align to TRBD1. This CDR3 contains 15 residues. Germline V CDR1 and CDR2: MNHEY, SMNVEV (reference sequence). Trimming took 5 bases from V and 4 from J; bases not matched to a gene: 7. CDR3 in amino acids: CASSPWTGYNQPQHF. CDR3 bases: TGTGCCAGCAGTCCGTGGACAGGGTATAATCAGCCCCAGCATTTT.

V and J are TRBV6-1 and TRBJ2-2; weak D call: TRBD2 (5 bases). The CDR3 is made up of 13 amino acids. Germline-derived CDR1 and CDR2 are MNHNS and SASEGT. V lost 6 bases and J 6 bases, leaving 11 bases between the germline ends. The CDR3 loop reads CASRDSYAGELFF. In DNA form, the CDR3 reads TGTGCCAGCAGGGACTCTTACGCCGGGGAGCTGTTTTTT.

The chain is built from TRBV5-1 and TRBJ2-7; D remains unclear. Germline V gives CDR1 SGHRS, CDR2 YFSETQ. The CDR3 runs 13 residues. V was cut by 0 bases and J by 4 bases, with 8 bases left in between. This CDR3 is CASSLGDMYEQYF. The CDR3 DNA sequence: TGCGCCAGCAGCTTGGGAGACATGTACGAGCAGTACTTC.

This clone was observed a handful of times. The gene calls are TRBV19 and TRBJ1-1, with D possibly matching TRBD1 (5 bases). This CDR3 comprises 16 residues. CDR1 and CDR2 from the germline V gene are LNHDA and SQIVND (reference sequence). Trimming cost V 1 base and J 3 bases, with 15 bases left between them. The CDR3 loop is CASSIAQAGMYTEAFF. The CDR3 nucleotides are TGTGCCAGTAGTATAGCCCAGGCAGGGATGTACACTGAAGCTTTCTTT.

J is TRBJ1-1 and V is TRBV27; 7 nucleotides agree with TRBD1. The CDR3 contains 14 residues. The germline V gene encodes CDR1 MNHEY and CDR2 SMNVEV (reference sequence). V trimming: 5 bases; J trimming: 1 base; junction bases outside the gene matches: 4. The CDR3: CASSKGQSNTEAFF. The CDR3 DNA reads TGTGCCAGCAGTAAGGGACAGTCGAACACTGAAGCTTTCTTT.

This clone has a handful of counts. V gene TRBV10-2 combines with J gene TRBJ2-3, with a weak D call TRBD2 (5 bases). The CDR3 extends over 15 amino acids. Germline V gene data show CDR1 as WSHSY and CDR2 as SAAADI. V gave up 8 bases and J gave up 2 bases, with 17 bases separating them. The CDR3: CASAFGAADTDTQYF. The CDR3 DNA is TGCGCCAGCGCTTTCGGAGCGGCCGACACAGATACGCAGTATTTT.

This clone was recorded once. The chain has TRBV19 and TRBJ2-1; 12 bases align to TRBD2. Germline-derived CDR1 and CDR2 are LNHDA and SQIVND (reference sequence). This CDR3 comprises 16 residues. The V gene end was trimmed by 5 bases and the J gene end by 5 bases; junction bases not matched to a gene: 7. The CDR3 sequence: CASSPWTSGAHNEQFF. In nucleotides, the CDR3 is TGTGCCAGTAGTCCCTGGACTAGCGGGGCTCACAATGAGCAGTTCTTC.

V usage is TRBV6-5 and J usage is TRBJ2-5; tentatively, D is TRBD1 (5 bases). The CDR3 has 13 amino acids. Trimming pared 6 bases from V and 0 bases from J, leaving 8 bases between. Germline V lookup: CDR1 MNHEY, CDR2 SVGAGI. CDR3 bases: TGTGCCAGCAGGCCACAGGACCAAGAGACCCAGTACTTC. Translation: CASRPQDQETQYF.

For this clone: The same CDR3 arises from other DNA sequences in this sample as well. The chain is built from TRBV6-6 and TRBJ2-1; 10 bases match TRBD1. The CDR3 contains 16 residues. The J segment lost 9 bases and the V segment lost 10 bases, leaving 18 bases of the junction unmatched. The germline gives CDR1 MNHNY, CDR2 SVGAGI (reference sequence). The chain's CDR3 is CATSPGQGIIGLEQFF. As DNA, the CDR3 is TGTGCCACCTCGCCGGGACAGGGGATCATTGGTCTTGAGCAGTTCTTC.

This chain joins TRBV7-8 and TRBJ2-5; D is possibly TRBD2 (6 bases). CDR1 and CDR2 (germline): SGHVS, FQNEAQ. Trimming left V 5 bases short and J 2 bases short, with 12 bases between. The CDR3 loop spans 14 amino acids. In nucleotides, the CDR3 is TGTGCCAGCAGCCCCCAACTAGCTCAAGAGACCCAGTACTTC. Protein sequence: CASSPQLAQETQYF.

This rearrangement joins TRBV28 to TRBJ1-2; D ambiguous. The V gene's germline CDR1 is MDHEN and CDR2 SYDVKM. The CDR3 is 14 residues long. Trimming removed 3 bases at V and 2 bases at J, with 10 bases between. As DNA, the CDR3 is TGTGCCAGCAGTTTTGGACCGGGGAACTATGGCTACACCTTC. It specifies CASSFGPGNYGYTF.

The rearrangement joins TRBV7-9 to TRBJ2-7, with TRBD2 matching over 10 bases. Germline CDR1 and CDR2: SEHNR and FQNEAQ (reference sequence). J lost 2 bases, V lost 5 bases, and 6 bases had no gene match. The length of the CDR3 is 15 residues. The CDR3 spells CASSPGLAVTYEQYF. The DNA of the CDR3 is TGTGCCAGCAGCCCCGGACTAGCGGTAACCTACGAGCAGTACTTC.

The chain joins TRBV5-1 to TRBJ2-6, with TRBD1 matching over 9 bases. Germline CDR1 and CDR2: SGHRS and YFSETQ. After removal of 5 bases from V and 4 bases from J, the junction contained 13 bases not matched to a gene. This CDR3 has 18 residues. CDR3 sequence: CASRPGQGTVPGANVLTF. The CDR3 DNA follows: TGCGCCAGCAGACCGGGACAGGGTACCGTACCGGGGGCCAACGTCCTGACTTTC. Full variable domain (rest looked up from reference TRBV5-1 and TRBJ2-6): KAGVTQTPRYLIKTRGQQVTLSCSPISGHRSVSWYQQTPGQGLQFLFEYFSETQRNKGNFPGRFSGRQFSNSRSEMNVSTLELGDSALYLCASRPGQGTVPGANVLTFGAGSRLTVL.

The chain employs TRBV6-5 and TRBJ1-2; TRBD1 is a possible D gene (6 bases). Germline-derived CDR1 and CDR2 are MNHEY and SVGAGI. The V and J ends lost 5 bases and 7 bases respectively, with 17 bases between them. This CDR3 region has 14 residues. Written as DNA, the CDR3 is TGTGCCAGCAGTCTCCTACAGGGCCCTGGTGGCTACACCTTC. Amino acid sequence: CASSLLQGPGGYTF.

CDR3 in amino acids: CASTPTVYGAFF. CDR3 nucleotide sequence: TGTGCCAGCACCCCGACAGTTTATGGAGCTTTCTTT. The rearrangement joins TRBV6-4 to TRBJ1-1, with TRBD1 as a possible D gene (5 bases). CDR3 length: 12 amino acids. Germline V lookup: CDR1 MRHNA, CDR2 SNTAGT. The ends were cut back, 7 bases at V and 10 bases at J, with 16 bases in the middle.

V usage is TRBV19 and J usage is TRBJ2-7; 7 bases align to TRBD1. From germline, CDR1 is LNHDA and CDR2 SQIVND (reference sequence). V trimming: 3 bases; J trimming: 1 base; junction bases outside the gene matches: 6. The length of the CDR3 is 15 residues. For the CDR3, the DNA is TGTGCCAGTAGTATGATAGGGGACAGTTCCTACGAGCAGTACTTC. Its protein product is CASSMIGDSSYEQYF.

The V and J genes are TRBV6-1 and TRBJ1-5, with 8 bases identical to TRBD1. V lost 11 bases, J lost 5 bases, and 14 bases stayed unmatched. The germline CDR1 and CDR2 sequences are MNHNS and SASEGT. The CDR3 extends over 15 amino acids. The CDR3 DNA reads TGTGCCGGTCGATATGGACAGGGACCCGATCAGCCCCAGCATTTT. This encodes CAGRYGQGPDQPQHF.

The CDR3 reads CASSLVRLAEETQYF. The DNA for the CDR3 is TGTGCCAGCAGCCTCGTCAGACTAGCGGAAGAGACCCAGTACTTC. V is TRBV7-9 and J is TRBJ2-5, with 9 bases fitting TRBD2. Germline CDR1 is SEHNR and CDR2 is FQNEAQ (reference sequence). The CDR3 has 15 residues. The ends lost 5 bases at V and 3 bases at J; junction bases unmatched: 7.

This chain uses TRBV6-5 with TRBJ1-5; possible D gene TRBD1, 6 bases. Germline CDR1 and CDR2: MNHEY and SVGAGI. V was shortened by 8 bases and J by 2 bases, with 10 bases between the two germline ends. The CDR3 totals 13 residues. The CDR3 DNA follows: TGTGCCAGCGCAAGGACAGGCAATCAGCCCCAGCATTTT. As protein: CASARTGNQPQHF.